The present entry profiles one TCR beta chain with its context. This entry comes from a study of blood T cell repertoires in COVID-19. Background on the study: Sources were T cells, B-cell-depleted T cells, or PBMCs; the material itself was cDNA or gDNA.

In the original processing: It was from reference gene primer amplification that nucleated cell counts were estimated. Produced via immunoSEQ multiplex PCR; TCRdb's table is partial and in-frame only. D and trimming were read from the DNA, whereas the V and J calls and clone size are those reported in that table. The sample carries 230,000 or so clones, about nine tenths recorded once. The ends were cut back, 0 bases at V and 6 bases at J, with 9 bases in the middle. The CDR3 is 14 amino acids. Germline V gene data show CDR1 as LGHDT and CDR2 as YNNKEL (reference sequence). Everyone who took part was roughly 18 to 95 years old, and they came from about two dozen US areas.

This chain links TRBV3-1 (or the pseudogene TRBV3-2) with TRBJ1-5, with D possibly being TRBD1 (5 bases). This TCR was sampled from a woman in her forties with acute COVID-19. The sequenced sample was PBMCs or T cells enriched from blood (not recorded which). CDR3 DNA sequence: TGTGCCAGCAGCCAAGAAGGGGAGGCTCAGCCCCAGCATTTT. Protein sequence: CASSQEGEAQPQHF.